This note documents a single T cell receptor (beta chain) sequence. This record comes from a study of cytomegalovirus exposure and HLA in healthy donors. The J segment lost 0 bases and the V segment lost 10 bases, leaving 8 bases of the junction unmatched. CDR3 length equals 14 residues. Per germline, CDR1 WNHNN and CDR2 SYGVQD (reference sequence). PCR amplification relied on 60 Vbeta primers (plus 13 Jbeta primers). Some clones are missing from TCRdb's copy, which holds only in-frame ones; the method was immunoSEQ multiplex PCR. This table holds more than 95,000 clones, 78% found once. The J gene is TRBJ2-7, the V gene TRBV10-1; 8 nucleotides line up with TRBD2. The origin of this receptor is a man aged 30 to 39 in good health and CMV-seropositive. Input material: PBMCs. The CDR3 loop reads CATGAGGSSYEQYF. CDR3 coding DNA: TGCGCCACCGGCGCGGGAGGTTCCTCCTACGAGCAGTACTTC.